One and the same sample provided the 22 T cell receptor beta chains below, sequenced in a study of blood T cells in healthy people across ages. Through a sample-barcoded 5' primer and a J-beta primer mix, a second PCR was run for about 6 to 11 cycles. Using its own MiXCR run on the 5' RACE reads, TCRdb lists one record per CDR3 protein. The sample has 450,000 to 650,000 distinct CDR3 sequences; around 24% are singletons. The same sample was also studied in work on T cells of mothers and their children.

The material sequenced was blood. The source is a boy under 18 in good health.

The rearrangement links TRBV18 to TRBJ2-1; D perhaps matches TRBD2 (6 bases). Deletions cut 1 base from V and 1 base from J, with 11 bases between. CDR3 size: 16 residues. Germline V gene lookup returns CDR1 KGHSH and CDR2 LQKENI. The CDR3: CASSPRLAISYNEQFF. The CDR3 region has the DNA TGTGCCAGCTCACCACGCCTAGCGATATCCTACAATGAGCAGTTCTTC.

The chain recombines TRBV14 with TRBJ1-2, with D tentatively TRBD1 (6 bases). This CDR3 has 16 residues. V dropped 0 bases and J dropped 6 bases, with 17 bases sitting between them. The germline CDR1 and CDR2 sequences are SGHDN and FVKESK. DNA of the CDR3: TGTGCCAGCAGCCAAGATGGGCCAGGGGATCCGCATGGCTACACCTTC. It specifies CASSQDGPGDPHGYTF.

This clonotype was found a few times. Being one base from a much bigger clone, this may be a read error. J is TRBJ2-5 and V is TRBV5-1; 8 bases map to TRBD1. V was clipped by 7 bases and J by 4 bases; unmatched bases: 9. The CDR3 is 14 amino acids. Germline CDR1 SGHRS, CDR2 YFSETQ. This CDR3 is CASGPTGVGETQYF. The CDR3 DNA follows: TGCGCCAGCGGCCCGACAGGGGTCGGAGAGACCCAGTACTTC. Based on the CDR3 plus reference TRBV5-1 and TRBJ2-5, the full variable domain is KAGVTQTPRYLIKTRGQQVTLSCSPISGHRSVSWYQQTPGQGLQFLFEYFSETQRNKGNFPGRFSGRQFSNSRSEMNVSTLELGDSALYLCASGPTGVGETQYFGPGTRLLVL.

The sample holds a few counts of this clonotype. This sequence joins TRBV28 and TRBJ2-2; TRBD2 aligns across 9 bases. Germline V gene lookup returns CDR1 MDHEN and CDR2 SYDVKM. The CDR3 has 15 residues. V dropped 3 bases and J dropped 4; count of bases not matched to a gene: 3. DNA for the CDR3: TGTGCCAGCAGTTTTGCTAGCGGGGTCACCGGGGAGCTGTTTTTT. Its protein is CASSFASGVTGELFF.

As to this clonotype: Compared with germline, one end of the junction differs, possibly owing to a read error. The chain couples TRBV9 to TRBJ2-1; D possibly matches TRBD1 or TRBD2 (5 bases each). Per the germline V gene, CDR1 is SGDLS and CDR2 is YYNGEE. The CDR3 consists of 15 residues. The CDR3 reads CASSVGPGTSNDQFF. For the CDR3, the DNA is TGTGCCAGCAGCGTAGGTCCCGGGACGAGCAATGACCAGTTCTTC.

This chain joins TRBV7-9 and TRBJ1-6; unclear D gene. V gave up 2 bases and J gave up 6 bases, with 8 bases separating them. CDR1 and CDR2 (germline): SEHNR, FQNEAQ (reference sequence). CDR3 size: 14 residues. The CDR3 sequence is CASSLTASNSPLHF. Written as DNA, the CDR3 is TGTGCCAGCAGCTTAACTGCCTCTAATTCACCCCTCCACTTT.

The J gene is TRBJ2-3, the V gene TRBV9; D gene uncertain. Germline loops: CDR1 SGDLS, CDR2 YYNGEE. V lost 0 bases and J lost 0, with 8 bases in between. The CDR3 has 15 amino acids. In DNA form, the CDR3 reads TGTGCCAGCAGCGTAGGAGCCCGTAGCACAGATACGCAGTATTTT. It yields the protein CASSVGARSTDTQYF.

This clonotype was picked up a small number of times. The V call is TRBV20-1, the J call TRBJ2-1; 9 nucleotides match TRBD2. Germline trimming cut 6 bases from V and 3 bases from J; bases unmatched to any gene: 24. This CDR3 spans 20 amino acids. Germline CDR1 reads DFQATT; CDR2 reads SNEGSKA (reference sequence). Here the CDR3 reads CSANTAGGGRTSARYNEQFF. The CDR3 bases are TGCAGTGCCAACACCGCAGGGGGAGGGAGGACTAGCGCCCGCTACAATGAGCAGTTCTTC.

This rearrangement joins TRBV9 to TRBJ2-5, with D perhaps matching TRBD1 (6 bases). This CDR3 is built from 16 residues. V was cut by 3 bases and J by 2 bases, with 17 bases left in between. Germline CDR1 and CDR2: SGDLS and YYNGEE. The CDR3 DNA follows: TGTGCCAGCAGCGCCCACCCTATGGGGGCTCAAGAGACCCAGTACTTC. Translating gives CASSAHPMGAQETQYF.

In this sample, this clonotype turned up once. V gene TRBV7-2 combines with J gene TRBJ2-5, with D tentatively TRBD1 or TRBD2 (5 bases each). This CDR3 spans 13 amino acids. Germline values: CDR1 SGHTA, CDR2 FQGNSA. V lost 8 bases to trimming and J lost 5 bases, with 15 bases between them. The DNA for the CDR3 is TGTGCCAGCCACACCGGGACCGGGGAGACCCAGTACTTC. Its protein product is CASHTGTGETQYF.

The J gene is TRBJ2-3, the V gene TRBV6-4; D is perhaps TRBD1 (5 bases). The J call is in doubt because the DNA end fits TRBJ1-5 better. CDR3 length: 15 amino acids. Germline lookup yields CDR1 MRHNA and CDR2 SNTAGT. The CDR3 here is CASSAGTSGADTQHF. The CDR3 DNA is TGTGCCAGCAGTGCCGGGACTAGCGGGGCAGATACGCAGCATTTT.

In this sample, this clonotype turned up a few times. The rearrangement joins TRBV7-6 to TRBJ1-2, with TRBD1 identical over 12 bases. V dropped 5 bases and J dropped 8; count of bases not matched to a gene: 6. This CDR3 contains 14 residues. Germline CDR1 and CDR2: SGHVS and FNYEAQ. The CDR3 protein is CASSLLGTGGGYTF. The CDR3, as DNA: TGTGCCAGCAGCCTGCTAGGGACAGGGGGCGGCTACACCTTC.

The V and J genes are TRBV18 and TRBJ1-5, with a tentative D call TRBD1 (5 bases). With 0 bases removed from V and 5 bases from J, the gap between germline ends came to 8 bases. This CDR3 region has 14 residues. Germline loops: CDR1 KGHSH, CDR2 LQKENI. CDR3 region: CASSPPTGYQPQHF. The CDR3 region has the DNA TGTGCCAGCTCACCACCAACAGGTTATCAGCCCCAGCATTTT.

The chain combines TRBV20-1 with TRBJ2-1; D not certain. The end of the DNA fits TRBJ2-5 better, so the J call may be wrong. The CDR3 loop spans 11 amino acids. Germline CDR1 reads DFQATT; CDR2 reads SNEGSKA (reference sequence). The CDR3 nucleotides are TGCAGTGCTAGAGTTTTTGAGACCCAGTACTTC. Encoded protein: CSARVFETQYF.

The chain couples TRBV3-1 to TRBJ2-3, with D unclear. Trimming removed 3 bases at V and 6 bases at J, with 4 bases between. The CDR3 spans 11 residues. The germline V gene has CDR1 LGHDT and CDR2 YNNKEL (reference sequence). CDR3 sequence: CASSHVDTQYF. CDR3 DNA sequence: TGTGCCAGCAGCCATGTCGATACGCAGTATTTT.

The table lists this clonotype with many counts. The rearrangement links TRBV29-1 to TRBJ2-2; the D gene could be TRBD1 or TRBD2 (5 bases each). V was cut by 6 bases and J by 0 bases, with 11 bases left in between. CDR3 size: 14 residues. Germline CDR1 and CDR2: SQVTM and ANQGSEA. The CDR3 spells CSVAGTSNTGELFF. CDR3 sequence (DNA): TGCAGCGTGGCCGGGACGTCGAACACCGGGGAGCTGTTTTTT.

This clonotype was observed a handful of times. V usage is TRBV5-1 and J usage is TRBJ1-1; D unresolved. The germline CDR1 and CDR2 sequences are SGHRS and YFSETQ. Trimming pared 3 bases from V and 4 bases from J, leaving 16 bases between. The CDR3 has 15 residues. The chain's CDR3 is CASSSALSGFTEAFF. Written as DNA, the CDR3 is TGCGCCAGCAGCTCGGCGTTGTCGGGGTTCACTGAAGCTTTCTTT.

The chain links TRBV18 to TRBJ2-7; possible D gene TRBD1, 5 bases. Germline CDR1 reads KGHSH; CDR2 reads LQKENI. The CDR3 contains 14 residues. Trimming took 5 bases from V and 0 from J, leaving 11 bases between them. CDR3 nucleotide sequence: TGTGCCAGCTCAGACCCAGGGATCTCCTACGAGCAGTACTTC. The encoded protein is CASSDPGISYEQYF.

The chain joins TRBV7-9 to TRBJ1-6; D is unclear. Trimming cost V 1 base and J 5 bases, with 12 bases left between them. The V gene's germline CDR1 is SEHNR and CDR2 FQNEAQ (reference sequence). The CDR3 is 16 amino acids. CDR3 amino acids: CASSLGQAANNSPLHF. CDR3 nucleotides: TGTGCCAGCAGCTTAGGGCAGGCTGCTAATAATTCACCCCTCCACTTT.

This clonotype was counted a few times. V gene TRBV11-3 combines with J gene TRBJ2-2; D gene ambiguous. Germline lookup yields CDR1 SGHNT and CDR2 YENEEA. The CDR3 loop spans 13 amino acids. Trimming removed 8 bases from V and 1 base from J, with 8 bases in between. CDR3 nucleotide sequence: TGTGCCAGCCATGCCTTGAACACCGGGGAGCTGTTTTTT. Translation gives CASHALNTGELFF.

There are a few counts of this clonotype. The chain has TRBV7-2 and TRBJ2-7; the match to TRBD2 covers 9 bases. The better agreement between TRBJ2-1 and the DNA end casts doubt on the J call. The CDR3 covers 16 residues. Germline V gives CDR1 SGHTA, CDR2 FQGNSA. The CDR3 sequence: CASSPGSGGSMTEQFF. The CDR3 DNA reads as TGTGCCAGCAGCCCAGGGAGCGGGGGGTCTATGACTGAGCAGTTCTTC.

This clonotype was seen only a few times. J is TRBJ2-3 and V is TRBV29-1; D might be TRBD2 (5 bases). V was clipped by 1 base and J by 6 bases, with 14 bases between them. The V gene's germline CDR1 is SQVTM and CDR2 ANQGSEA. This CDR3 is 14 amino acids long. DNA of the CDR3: TGCAGCGTTGAAGGGACGAGACTAACGGATACGCAGTATTTT. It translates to CSVEGTRLTDTQYF.